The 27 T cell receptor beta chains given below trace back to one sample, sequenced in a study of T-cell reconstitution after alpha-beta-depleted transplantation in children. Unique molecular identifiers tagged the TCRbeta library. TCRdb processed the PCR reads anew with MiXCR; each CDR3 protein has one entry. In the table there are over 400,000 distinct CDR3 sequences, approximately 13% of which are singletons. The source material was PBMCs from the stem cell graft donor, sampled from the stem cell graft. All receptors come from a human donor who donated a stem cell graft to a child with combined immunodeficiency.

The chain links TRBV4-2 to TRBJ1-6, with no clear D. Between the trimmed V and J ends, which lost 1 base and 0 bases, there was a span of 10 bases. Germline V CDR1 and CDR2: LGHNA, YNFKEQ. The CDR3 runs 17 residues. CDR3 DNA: TGTGCCAGCAGCCAAGCGGGAGGGAGCTCCTATAATTCACCCCTCCACTTT. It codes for CASSQAGGSSYNSPLHF.

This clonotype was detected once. As DNA, the CDR3 is TGTGCCACCACCTCCCCAGGGACCAACAATGAGCAGTTCTTC. Translating it yields CATTSPGTNNEQFF. The rearrangement uses TRBV24-1 and TRBJ2-1, with D possibly being TRBD1 or TRBD2 (5 bases each). Germline lookup yields CDR1 KGHDR and CDR2 SFDVKD. V lost 8 bases, J lost 5 bases, and 15 bases lay in between. The CDR3 runs to 14 residues.

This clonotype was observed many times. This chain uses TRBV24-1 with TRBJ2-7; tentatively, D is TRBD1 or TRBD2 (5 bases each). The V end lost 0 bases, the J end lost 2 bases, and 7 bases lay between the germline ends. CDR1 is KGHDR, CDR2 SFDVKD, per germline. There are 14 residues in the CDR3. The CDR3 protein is CATSDLGGPYEQYF. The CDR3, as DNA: TGTGCCACCAGTGATTTGGGGGGACCCTACGAGCAGTACTTC.

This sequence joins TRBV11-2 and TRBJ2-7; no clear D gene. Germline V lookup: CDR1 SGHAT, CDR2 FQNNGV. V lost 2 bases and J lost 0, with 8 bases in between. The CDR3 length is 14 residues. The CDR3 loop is CASSLSDPSYEQYF. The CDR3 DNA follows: TGTGCCAGCAGCTTAAGCGACCCCTCCTACGAGCAGTACTTC.

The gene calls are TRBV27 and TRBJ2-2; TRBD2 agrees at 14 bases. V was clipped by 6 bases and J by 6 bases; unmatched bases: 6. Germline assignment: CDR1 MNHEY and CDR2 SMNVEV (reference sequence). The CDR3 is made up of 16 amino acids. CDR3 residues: CASSPPGLAGAGELFF. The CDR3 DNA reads TGTGCCAGCAGCCCTCCGGGACTAGCGGGAGCCGGGGAGCTGTTTTTT.

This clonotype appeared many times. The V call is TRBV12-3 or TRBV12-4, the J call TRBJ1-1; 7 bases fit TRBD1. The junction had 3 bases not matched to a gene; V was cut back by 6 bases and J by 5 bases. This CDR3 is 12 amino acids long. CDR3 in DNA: TGTGCCAGCAGCATCAGGGGGACTGAAGCTTTCTTT. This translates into CASSIRGTEAFF.

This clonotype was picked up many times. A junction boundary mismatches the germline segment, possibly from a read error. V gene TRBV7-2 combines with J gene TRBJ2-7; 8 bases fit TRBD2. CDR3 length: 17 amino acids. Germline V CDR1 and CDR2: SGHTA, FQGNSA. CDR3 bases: TGTGCCAGCAGCCCCGACAATGTGGGACTAGGGTCCTCCGAGCAGTACTTC. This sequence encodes CASSPDNVGLGSSEQYF.

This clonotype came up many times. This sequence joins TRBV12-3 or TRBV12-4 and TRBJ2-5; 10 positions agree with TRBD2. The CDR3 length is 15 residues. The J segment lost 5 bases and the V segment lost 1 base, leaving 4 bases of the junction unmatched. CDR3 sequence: CASSLGSGGRETQYF. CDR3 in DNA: TGTGCCAGCAGTTTAGGTAGCGGGGGGAGGGAGACCCAGTACTTC.

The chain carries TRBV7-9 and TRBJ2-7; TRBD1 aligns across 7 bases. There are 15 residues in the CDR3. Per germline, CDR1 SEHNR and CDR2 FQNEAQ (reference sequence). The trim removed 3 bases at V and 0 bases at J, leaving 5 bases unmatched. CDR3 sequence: CASSFPGTVSYEQYF. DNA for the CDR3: TGTGCCAGCAGCTTCCCAGGGACAGTCTCCTACGAGCAGTACTTC.

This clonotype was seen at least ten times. CDR3 in amino acids: CSAREPGLRNEQFF. CDR3 coding DNA: TGCAGTGCTAGAGAACCGGGTCTACGGAATGAGCAGTTCTTC. V usage is TRBV20-1 and J usage is TRBJ2-1; D unresolved. CDR1 is DFQATT, CDR2 SNEGSKA, per germline (reference sequence). The CDR3 length is 14 residues. Trimming removed 0 bases from V and 7 bases from J, with 13 bases in between.

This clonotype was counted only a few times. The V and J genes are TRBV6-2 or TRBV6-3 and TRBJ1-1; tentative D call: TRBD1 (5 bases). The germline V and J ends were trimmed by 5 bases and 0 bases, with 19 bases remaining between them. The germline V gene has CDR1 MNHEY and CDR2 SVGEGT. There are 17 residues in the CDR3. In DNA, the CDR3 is TGTGCCAGCAGTGAGGGGAGGACACGGACCATGAACACTGAAGCTTTCTTT. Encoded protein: CASSEGRTRTMNTEAFF.

The CDR3 DNA is TGCAGTGCTGGCGGGAGCCAAGAGACCCAGTACTTC. It yields the protein CSAGGSQETQYF. The rearrangement links TRBV20-1 to TRBJ2-5; TRBD2 matches 7 bases. This CDR3 is built from 12 residues. V lost 5 bases, J lost 1 base, and 1 base stayed unmatched. Per germline, CDR1 DFQATT and CDR2 SNEGSKA (reference sequence).

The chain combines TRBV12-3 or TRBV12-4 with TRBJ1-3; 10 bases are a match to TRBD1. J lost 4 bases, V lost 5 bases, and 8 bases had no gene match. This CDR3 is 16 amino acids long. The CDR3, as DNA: TGTGCCAGCAGTAGCCGGGACAGGGGATCCGGAAACACCATATATTTT. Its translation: CASSSRDRGSGNTIYF.

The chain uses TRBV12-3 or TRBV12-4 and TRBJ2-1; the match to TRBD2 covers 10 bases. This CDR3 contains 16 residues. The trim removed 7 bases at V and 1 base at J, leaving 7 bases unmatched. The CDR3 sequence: CASIKGTSVSYNEQFF. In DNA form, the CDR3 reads TGTGCCAGCATCAAGGGGACTAGCGTTTCCTACAATGAGCAGTTCTTC.

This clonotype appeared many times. CDR3 bases: TGTGCCAGCAGGAGAGGACAGCGAGGGCCTGAAGCTTTCTTT. Its protein product is CASRRGQRGPEAFF. The rearrangement links TRBV6-6 to TRBJ1-1; D is perhaps TRBD1 (6 bases). The germline V gene encodes CDR1 MNHNY and CDR2 SVGAGI (reference sequence). The CDR3 is 14 amino acids. V shed 6 bases and J shed 6 bases, with 17 bases lying between them.

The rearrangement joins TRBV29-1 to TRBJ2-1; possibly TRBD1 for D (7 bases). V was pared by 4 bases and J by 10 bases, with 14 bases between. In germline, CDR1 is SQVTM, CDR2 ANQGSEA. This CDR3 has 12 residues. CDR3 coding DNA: TGCAGCGTTGGACAGGGAGGAGACGAGCAGTTCTTC. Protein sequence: CSVGQGGDEQFF.

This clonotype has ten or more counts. DNA of the CDR3: TGTGCCAGCAGTCTGAGACAGGGTATACAGCCCCAGCATTTT. This codes for CASSLRQGIQPQHF. The chain is built from TRBV27 and TRBJ1-5, with 7 bases matching TRBD1. The CDR3 has 14 residues. V was clipped by 5 bases and J by 7 bases; unmatched bases: 8. From germline, CDR1 is MNHEY and CDR2 SMNVEV (reference sequence).

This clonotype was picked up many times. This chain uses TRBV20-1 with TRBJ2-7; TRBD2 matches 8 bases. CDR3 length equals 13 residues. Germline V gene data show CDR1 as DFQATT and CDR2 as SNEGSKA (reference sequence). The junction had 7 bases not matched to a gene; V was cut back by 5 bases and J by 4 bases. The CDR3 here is CSARTTSVYEQYF. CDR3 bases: TGCAGTGCTCGTACGACTAGCGTTTACGAGCAGTACTTC.

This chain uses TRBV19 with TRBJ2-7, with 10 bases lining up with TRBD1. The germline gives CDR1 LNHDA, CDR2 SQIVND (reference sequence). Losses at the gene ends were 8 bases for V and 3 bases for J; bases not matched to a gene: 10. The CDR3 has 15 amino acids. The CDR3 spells CASGQFGQGGYEQYF. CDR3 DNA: TGTGCCAGTGGTCAGTTCGGACAGGGGGGCTACGAGCAGTACTTC. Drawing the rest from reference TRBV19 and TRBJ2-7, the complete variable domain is DGGITQSPKYLFRKEGQNVTLSCEQNLNHDAMYWYRQDPGQGLRLIYYSQIVNDFQKGDIAEGYSVSREKKESFPLTVTSAQKNPTAFYLCASGQFGQGGYEQYFGPGTRLTVT.

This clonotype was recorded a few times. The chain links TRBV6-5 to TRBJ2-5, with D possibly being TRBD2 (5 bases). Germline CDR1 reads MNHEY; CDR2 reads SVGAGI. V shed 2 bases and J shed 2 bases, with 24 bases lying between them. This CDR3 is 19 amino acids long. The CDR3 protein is CASSYPLTREGPPQETQYF. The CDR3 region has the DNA TGTGCCAGCAGTTACCCATTAACTAGAGAAGGTCCCCCACAAGAGACCCAGTACTTC.

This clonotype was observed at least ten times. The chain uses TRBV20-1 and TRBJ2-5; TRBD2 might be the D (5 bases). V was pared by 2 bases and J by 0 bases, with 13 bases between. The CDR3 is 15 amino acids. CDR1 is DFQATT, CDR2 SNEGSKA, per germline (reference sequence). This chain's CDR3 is CSARTSRTDQETQYF. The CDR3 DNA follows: TGCAGTGCTAGAACGTCGAGGACTGACCAAGAGACCCAGTACTTC.

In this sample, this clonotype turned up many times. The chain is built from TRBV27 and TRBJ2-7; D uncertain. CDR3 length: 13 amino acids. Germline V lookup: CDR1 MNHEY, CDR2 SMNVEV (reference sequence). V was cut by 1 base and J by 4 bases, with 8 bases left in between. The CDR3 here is CASSLFGRYEQYF. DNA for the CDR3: TGTGCCAGCAGTTTATTTGGGCGGTACGAGCAGTACTTC.

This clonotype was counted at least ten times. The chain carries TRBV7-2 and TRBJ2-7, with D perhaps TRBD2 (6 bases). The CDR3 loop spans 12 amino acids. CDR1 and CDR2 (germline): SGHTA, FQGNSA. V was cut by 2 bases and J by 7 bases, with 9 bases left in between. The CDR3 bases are TGTGCCAGCAGCTTATATCGGGGGGAGCAGTACTTC. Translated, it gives CASSLYRGEQYF.

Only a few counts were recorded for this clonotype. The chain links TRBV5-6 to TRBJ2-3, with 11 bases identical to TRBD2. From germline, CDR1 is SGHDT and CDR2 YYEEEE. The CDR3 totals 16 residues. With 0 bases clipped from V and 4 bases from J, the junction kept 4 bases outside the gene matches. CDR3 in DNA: TGTGCCAGCAGCTTGGTAGCGGGGGGGCTCCCAGATACGCAGTATTTT. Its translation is CASSLVAGGLPDTQYF. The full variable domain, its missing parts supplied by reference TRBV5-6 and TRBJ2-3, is DAGVTQSPTHLIKTRGQQVTLRCSPKSGHDTVSWYQQALGQGPQFIFQYYEEEERQRGNFPDRFSGHQFPNYSSELNVNALLLGDSALYLCASSLVAGGLPDTQYFGPGTRLTVL.

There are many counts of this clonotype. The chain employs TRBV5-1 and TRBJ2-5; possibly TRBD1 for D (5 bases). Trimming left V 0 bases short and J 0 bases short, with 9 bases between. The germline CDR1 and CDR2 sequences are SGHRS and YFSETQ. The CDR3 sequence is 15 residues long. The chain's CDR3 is CASSLVTGDQETQYF. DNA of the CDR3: TGCGCCAGCAGCTTGGTAACAGGAGACCAAGAGACCCAGTACTTC.

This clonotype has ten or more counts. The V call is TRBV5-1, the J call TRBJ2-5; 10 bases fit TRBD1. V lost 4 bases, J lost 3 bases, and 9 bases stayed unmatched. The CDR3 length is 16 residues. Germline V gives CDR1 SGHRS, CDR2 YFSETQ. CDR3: CASSALRTGGEETQYF. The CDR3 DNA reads TGCGCCAGCAGCGCATTGAGGACAGGGGGTGAAGAGACCCAGTACTTC.

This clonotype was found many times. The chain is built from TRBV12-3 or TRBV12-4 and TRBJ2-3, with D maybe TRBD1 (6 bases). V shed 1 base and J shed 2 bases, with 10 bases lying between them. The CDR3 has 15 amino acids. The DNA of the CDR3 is TGTGCCAGCAGTTTAGGGCAGGGGTACACAGATACGCAGTATTTT. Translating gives CASSLGQGYTDTQYF.